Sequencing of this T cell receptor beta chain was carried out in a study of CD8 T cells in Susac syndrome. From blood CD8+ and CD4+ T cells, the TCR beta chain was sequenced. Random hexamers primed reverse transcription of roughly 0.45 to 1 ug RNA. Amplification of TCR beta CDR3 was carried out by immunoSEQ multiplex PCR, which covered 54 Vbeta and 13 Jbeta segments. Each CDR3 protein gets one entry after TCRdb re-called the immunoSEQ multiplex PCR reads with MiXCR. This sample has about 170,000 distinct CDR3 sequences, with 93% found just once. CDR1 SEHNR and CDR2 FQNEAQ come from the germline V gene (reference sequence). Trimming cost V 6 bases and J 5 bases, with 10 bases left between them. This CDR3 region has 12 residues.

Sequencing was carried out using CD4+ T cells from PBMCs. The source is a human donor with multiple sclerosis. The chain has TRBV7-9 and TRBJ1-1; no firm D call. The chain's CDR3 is CASSPIWTEAFF. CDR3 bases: TGTGCCAGCAGTCCTATTTGGACTGAAGCTTTCTTT.